The rows below give T cell receptor beta chains drawn from one sample of a study of T-cell reconstitution after alpha-beta-depleted transplantation in children. MiXCR was run by TCRdb on the PCR reads, yielding one entry per CDR3 protein. The sample contains approximately 350,000 distinct CDR3 sequences, about 9.4% of which appear only once. The starting material was PBMCs from the stem cell graft donor, obtained from the stem cell graft. The source of these receptors is a human donor who donated a stem cell graft to a child with acute lymphoblastic leukemia. Each CDR3 is given with its conserved first and last residue. The D gene is left open where the match is weak. Clone size is not always given. Where it is, it says once, few, many or a class for expanded clones.

>many|-|TRBJ2-3|TRBV15
CATSSVQTPDTQYF
TGTGCCACCAGCAGTGTCCAGACCCCAGATACGCAGTATTTT
>few|-|TRBJ1-4|TRBV5-4
CASSLWGGLNEKLFF
TGTGCCAGCAGCTTGTGGGGCGGCCTTAATGAAAAACTGTTTTTT
>-|TRBD2|TRBJ2-3|TRBV5-1
CASRGLAGRGADTQYF
TGCGCCAGCAGAGGACTAGCGGGCCGAGGGGCAGATACGCAGTATTTT
>many|TRBD2|TRBJ2-2|TRBV5-1
CASSISGSGELFF
TGCGCCAGCAGTATTAGCGGGTCCGGGGAGCTGTTTTTT
>-|TRBD2|TRBJ2-1|TRBV6-2/TRBV6-3
CASSSRVLWASGISNEQFF
TGTGCCAGCAGTTCAAGGGTCCTCTGGGCTAGCGGGATATCGAATGAGCAGTTCTTC
>many|TRBD2|TRBJ2-7|TRBV20-1
CSARESGRETNSLYEQYF
TGCAGTGCTAGAGAGAGCGGGAGGGAAACAAACAGCTTGTACGAGCAGTACTTC
>-|TRBD2|TRBJ2-4|TRBV20-1
CSASGLAGVKSSQYF
TGCAGTGCTAGCGGACTAGCGGGAGTTAAATCCAGTCAGTACTTC
>-|TRBD2|TRBJ2-1|TRBV5-1
CASSFRGREFF
TGCGCCAGCAGCTTTCGTGGGAGGGAGTTCTTC
>-|-|TRBJ2-1|TRBV29-1
CSVVSGGWSYNEQFF
TGCAGCGTCGTCTCTGGGGGGTGGTCGTACAATGAGCAGTTCTTC
>few|-|TRBJ2-7|TRBV28
CASSSSGQGKSYEQYF
-
>-|TRBD2|TRBJ2-7|TRBV12-3/TRBV12-4
CASSSAGLAGVSEQYF
TGTGCCAGCAGTTCTGCTGGACTAGCGGGAGTAAGCGAGCAGTACTTC
>few|-|TRBJ1-4|TRBV5-1
CASSPFDGESEKLFF
TGCGCCAGCAGCCCCTTTGACGGGGAGAGTGAAAAACTGTTTTTT
>many|-|TRBJ1-5|TRBV7-9
CASRRGNQPQHF
TGTGCCAGCCGGAGGGGCAATCAGCCCCAGCATTTT
>few|-|TRBJ1-5|TRBV18
CASSPDGGGQPQHF
TGTGCCAGCTCACCCGATGGGGGGGGTCAGCCCCAGCATTTT
>few|TRBD2|TRBJ2-2|TRBV7-2
CASSSLTSGNTGELFF
TGTGCCAGCAGCTCCCTGACTAGCGGAAACACCGGGGAGCTGTTTTTT
>few|TRBD2|TRBJ2-3|TRBV12-3/TRBV12-4
CASSPVLLAGEEDTQYF
TGTGCCAGCAGTCCCGTCCTACTAGCGGGAGAGGAAGATACGCAGTATTTT
>many|-|TRBJ2-3|TRBV4-3
CASSPSGTDTQYF
TGCGCCAGCAGCCCAAGTGGCACAGATACGCAGTATTTT
>many|TRBD1|TRBJ2-1|TRBV5-1
CASSLGQGAYNEQFF
TGTGCCAGCAGCTTAGGACAGGGGGCCTACAATGAGCAGTTCTTC
>few|-|TRBJ2-2|TRBV20-1
CSAGGTTVELFF
TGCAGTGCTGGGGGGACAACGGTGGAGCTGTTTTTT
>few|TRBD2|TRBJ2-3|TRBV7-8
CASSTGVGGGPRTSDTQYF
TGTGCCAGCAGCACCGGGGTCGGGGGAGGGCCGAGAACGTCGGATACGCAGTATTTT
>-|TRBD2|TRBJ2-1|TRBV7-9
CASSLEREGQMYEQFF
TGTGCCAGCAGCTTAGAGCGGGAGGGCCAGATGTATGAGCAGTTCTTC
>few|-|TRBJ2-5|TRBV3-1
CASSQARSGETQYF
TGTGCCAGCAGCCAAGCCCGGAGTGGGGAGACCCAGTACTTC
>-|-|TRBJ2-1|TRBV4-3
CASSQDRPGYNEQFF
TGCGCCAGCAGCCAAGATCGGCCAGGGTACAATGAGCAGTTCTTC
>few|-|TRBJ2-5|TRBV7-9
CASSLLGSGETQYF
TGTGCCAGCAGCTTACTAGGCAGCGGGGAGACCCAGTACTTC
>-|TRBD2|TRBJ2-2|TRBV11-3
CASSHRWTSGNTGELFF
TGTGCCAGCAGCCATCGATGGACTAGCGGGAACACCGGGGAGCTGTTTTTT
>-|TRBD2|TRBJ2-3|TRBV9
CASSVEALAGADTQYF
TGTGCCAGCAGCGTAGAGGCTCTAGCGGGGGCAGATACGCAGTATTTT
>few|-|TRBJ2-7|TRBV20-1
CSASHGADSSYEQYF
TGCAGTGCTAGCCACGGGGCCGATAGCTCCTACGAGCAGTACTTC
>many|-|TRBJ2-3|TRBV10-2
CASRGTPDTQYF
TGCGCCAGCAGAGGTACCCCCGACACGCAGTATTTT
>-|-|TRBJ2-3|TRBV7-2
CASSLVPVRDTQYF
TGTGCCAGCAGCTTAGTTCCAGTGAGAGATACGCAGTATTTT
>-|-|TRBJ2-3|TRBV7-6
CASSLAAVAPITDTQYF
TGTGCCAGCAGCTTAGCCGCCGTGGCCCCAATCACAGATACGCAGTATTTT
>-|-|TRBJ2-1|TRBV20-1
CSARTPSSYNEQFF
TGCAGTGCTAGGACTCCGAGCTCCTACAATGAGCAGTTCTTC
>many|-|TRBJ2-2|TRBV3-1
CASSPWGTGELFF
TGTGCCAGCAGCCCGTGGGGCACCGGGGAGCTGTTTTTT
>-|-|TRBJ2-7|TRBV7-9
CASSFGGLHTYEQYF
TGTGCCAGCAGCTTTGGGGGGCTCCATACCTACGAGCAGTACTTC
>few|-|TRBJ2-2|TRBV9
CASSVEGVGELFF
TGTGCCAGCAGCGTAGAAGGGGTCGGGGAGCTGTTTTTT
>-|TRBD1|TRBJ2-1|TRBV4-1
CASSQDGTGSNEQFF
TGCGCCAGCAGCCAAGACGGGACAGGGTCCAATGAGCAGTTCTTC
>few|-|TRBJ2-7|TRBV19
CASRQQGTYEQYF
TGTGCCAGTAGACAACAGGGTACCTACGAGCAGTACTTC
>few|-|TRBJ2-2|TRBV12-3/TRBV12-4
CASLGGELFF
TGTGCCAGCCTTGGGGGGGAGCTGTTTTTT
>-|-|TRBJ1-1|TRBV18
CASSVRNTEAFF
TGTGCCAGCTCAGTTCGGAACACTGAAGCTTTCTTT
>few|TRBD2|TRBJ2-1|TRBV19
CASSIEASGISYNEQFF
TGTGCCAGTAGTATAGAAGCTAGCGGTATTTCCTACAATGAGCAGTTCTTC
>-|-|TRBJ2-7|TRBV20-1
CSARLNGAYEQYF
TGCAGTGCCCGATTGAATGGGGCATACGAGCAGTACTTC
>-|-|TRBJ1-2|TRBV4-1
CASRSEVTRANYGYTF
TGCGCCAGCCGAAGTGAGGTAACAAGAGCTAACTATGGCTACACCTTC
>-|TRBD2|TRBJ2-7|TRBV20-1
CSARGRTSGDSYEQYF
TGCAGTGCTAGAGGCCGGACTAGCGGGGACTCCTACGAGCAGTACTTC
>few|-|TRBJ1-2|TRBV25-1
CASSEYGTANYGYTF
TGTGCCAGCAGTGAATATGGGACCGCTAACTATGGCTACACCTTC
>-|TRBD2|TRBJ2-1|TRBV29-1
CSADVSGRAGNEQFF
TGCAGCGCCGATGTTAGCGGGAGGGCCGGCAATGAGCAGTTCTTC
>few|-|TRBJ2-7|TRBV9
CASSPWERRGHEQYF
TGTGCCAGCAGCCCATGGGAGCGGAGGGGCCACGAGCAGTACTTC
>-|-|TRBJ2-7|TRBV18
CASSPPDMSQYF
TGTGCCAGCTCACCACCGGACATGTCGCAGTACTTC
>few|-|TRBJ2-3|TRBV7-2
CASRLRANTDTQYF
TGTGCCAGCAGGCTCAGGGCGAACACAGATACGCAGTATTTT
>few|TRBD1|TRBJ2-7|TRBV25-1
CASTSMGDRSYEQYF
TGTGCCAGCACCTCGATGGGGGACAGATCCTACGAGCAGTACTTC
>-|-|TRBJ2-6|TRBV5-1
CASSPFNGSGANVLTF
TGCGCCAGCAGCCCATTTAACGGCTCTGGGGCCAACGTCCTGACTTTC
>-|-|TRBJ2-1|TRBV27
CASSSPGAAQFF
TGTGCCAGCAGCTCCCCGGGAGCAGCACAGTTCTTC